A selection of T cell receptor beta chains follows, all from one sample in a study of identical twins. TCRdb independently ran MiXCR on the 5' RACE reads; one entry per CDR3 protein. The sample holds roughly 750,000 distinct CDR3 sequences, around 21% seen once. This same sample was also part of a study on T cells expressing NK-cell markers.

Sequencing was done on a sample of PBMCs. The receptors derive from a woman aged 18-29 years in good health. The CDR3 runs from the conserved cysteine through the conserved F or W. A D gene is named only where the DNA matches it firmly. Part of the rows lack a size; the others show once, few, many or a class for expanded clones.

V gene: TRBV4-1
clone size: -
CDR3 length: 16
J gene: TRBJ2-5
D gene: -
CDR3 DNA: TGCGCCAGCAGCCAAGGAGGGGGGGCTTTCCAAGAGACCCAGTACTTC
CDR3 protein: CASSQGGGAFQETQYF

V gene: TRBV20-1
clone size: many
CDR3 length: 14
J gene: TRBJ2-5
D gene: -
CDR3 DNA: TGCAGTGCTGGAGGAGGGGGGAGTCAAGAGACCCAGTACTTC
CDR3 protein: CSAGGGGSQETQYF

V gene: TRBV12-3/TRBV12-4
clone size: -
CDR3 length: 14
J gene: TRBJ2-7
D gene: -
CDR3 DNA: TGTGCCAGCAGTTTCGGGCTAGATAGGGGCGAGCAGTACTTC
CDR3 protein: CASSFGLDRGEQYF

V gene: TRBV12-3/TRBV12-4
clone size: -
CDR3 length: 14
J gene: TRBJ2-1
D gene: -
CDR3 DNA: TGTGCCAGCAGTAGCAGGGCCCTAGGCAATGAGCAGTTCTTC
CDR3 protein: CASSSRALGNEQFF

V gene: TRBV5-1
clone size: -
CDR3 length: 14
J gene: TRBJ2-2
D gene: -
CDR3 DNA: TGCGCCAGCAGCTTGGGCCGGAGCACCGGGGAGCTGTTTTTT
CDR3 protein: CASSLGRSTGELFF

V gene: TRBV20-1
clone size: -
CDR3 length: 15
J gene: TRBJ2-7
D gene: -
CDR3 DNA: TGCAGTGCTAGAGATGTAGGGGGTCGCTCCTACGAGCAGTACTTC
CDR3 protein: CSARDVGGRSYEQYF

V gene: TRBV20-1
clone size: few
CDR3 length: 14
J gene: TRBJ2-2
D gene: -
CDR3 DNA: TGCAGTGCTAGACCGGGAGATGAGTCCGGGGAGCTGTTTTTT
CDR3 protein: CSARPGDESGELFF

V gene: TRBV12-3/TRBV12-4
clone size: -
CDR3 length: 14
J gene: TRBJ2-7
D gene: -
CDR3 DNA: TGTGCCAGCAGTTCCCAGTCGGCCCACTACGAGCAGTACTTC
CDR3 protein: CASSSQSAHYEQYF

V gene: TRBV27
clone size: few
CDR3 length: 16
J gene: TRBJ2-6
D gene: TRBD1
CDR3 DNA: TGTGCCAGCAGTTCCCAGACAGGGTCTGGGGCCAACGTCCTGACTTTC
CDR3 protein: CASSSQTGSGANVLTF

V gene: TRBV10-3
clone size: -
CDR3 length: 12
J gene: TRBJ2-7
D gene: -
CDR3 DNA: TGTGCCATCAGCTCAGCAGCCTACGAGCAGTACTTC
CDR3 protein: CAISSAAYEQYF

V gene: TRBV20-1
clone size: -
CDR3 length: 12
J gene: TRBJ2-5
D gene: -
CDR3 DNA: TGCAGTGCTAAAAGGGGCGGGGAGACCCAGTACTTC
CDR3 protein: CSAKRGGETQYF

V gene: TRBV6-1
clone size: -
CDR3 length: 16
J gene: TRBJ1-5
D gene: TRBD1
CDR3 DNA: TGTGCCAGCAGTCGGCACGCCCTGGACAGGGCGCAGCCCCAGCATTTT
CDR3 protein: CASSRHALDRAQPQHF

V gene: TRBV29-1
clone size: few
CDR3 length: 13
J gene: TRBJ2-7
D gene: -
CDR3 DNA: TGCAGCGTTGAACTCCCGGACTCCTACGAGCAGTACTTC
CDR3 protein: CSVELPDSYEQYF

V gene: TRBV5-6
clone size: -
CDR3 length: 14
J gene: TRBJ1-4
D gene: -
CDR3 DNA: TGTGCCAGCAGCTCGGGACCCGGCGGTGGAAAACTGTTTTTT
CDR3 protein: CASSSGPGGGKLFF

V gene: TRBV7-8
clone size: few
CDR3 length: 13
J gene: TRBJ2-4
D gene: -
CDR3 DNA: TGTGCCAGCAGCCGAGGAGGGTGGAACATTCAGTACTTC
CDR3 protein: CASSRGGWNIQYF

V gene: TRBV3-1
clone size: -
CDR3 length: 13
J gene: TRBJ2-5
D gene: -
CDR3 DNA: TGTGCCAGCAGCCCTACTACAGTCGAGACCCAGTACTTC
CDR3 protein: CASSPTTVETQYF

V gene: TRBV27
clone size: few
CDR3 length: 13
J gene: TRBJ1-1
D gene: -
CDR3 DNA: TGTGCCAGCAGTTACATTCGGAACACTGAAGCTTTCTTT
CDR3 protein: CASSYIRNTEAFF

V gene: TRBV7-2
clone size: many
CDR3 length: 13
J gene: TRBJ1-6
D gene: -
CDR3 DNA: TGTGCCAGCAGCTTATTCAGAAATTCACCCCTCCACTTT
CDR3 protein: CASSLFRNSPLHF

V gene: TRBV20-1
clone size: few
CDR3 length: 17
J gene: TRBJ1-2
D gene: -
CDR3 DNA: TGCAGTGCTAGGAGGACAGCTTTACGTTTCAAGGACTATGGCTACACCTTC
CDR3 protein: CSARRTALRFKDYGYTF

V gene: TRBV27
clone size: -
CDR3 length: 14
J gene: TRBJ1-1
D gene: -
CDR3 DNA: TGTGCCAGCAGTTTATCCTGGGTCGGCACTGAAGCTTTCTTT
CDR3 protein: CASSLSWVGTEAFF

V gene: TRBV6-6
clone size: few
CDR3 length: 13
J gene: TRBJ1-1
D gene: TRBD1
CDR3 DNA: TGTGCCAGCAGCTCAGGGGGCAGAACTGAAGCTTTCTTT
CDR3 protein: CASSSGGRTEAFF

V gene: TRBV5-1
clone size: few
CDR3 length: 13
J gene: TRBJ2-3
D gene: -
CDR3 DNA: TGCGCCAGCAGCTTGGCCTGGCAAGATACGCAGTATTTT
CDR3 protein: CASSLAWQDTQYF

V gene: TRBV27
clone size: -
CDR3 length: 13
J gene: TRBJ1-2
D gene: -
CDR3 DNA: TGTGCCAGCGGGGTAGGGCCGGCTATTGGCTACACCTTC
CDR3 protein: CASGVGPAIGYTF

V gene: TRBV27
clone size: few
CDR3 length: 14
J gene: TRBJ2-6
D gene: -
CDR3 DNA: TGTGCCAGCAGTTTATACACTGGGGCCAACGTCCTGACTTTC
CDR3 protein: CASSLYTGANVLTF

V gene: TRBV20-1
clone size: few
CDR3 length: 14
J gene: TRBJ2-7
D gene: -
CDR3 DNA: TGCAGCGTCCGCGTCGGGACAAGGAAGAACGAGCAGTACTTC
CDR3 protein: CSVRVGTRKNEQYF

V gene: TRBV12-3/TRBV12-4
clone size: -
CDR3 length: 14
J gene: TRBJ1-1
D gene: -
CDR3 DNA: TGTGCCAGCAGCTCCAGGGGAATGTTGACTGAAGCTTTCTTT
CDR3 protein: CASSSRGMLTEAFF

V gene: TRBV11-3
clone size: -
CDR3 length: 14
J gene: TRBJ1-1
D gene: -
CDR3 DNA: TGTGCCAGCAGCCACGAGCAGGGGAACACTGAAGCTTTCTTT
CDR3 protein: CASSHEQGNTEAFF

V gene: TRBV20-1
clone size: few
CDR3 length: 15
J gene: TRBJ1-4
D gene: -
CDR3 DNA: TGCAGTGCTAGTAGAGGCGCTAAGTCAAATGAAAAACTGTTTTTT
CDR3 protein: CSASRGAKSNEKLFF

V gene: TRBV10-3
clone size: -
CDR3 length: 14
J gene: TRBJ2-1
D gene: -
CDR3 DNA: TGTGCCATCAGATCTTCCCAGGGTGGGAATGAGCAGTTCTTC
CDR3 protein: CAIRSSQGGNEQFF

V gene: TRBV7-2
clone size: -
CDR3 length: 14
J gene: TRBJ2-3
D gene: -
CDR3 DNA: TGTGCCAGCAGCTTAAGGGGGGGGGCGCATACGCAGTATTTT
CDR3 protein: CASSLRGGAHTQYF

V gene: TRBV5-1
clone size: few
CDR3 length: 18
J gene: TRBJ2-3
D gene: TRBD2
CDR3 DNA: TGCGCCAGCAGCTTTGGAGGGACTAGCCGACATGACACAGATACGCAGTATTTT
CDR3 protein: CASSFGGTSRHDTDTQYF

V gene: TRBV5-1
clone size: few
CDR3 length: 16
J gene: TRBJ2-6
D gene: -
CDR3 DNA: TGCGCCAGCAGCTTGGTGACGGGGGCTGGGGCCAACGTCCTGACTTTC
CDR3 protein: CASSLVTGAGANVLTF

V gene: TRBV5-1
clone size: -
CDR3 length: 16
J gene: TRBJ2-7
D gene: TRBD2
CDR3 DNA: TGCGCCAGCAGCTTCCACCGACTAGCGGACTCCTACGAGCAGTACTTC
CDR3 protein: CASSFHRLADSYEQYF

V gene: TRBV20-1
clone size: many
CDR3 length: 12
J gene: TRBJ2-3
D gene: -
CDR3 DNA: TGCAGTGCTATCGTTCGTACAGATACGCAGTATTTT
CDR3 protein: CSAIVRTDTQYF

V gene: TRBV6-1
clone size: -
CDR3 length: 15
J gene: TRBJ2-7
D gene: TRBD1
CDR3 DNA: TGTGCCAGCAGTGGGCGTGGACAGGGGGACTACGAGCAGTACTTC
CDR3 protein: CASSGRGQGDYEQYF

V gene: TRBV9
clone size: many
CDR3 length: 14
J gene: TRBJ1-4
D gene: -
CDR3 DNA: TGTGCCAGCAGCGTAGAGGTCCAGGGGGAAAAACTGTTTTTT
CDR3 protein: CASSVEVQGEKLFF

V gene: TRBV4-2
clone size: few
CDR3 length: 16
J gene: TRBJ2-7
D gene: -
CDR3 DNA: TGTGCCAGCAGCCAAGACCCCTCCGAGCCCTCCTACGAGCAGTACTTC
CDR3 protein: CASSQDPSEPSYEQYF

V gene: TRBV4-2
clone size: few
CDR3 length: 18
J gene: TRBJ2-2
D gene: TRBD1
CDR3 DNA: TGTGCCAGCAGCCCCACTGCGTGGGGACAGGGAATCACCGGGGAGCTGTTTTTT
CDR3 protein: CASSPTAWGQGITGELFF

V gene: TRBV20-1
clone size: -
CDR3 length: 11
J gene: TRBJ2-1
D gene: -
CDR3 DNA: TGCAGTGCACTGACTCACAATGAGCAGTTCTTC
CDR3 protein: CSALTHNEQFF

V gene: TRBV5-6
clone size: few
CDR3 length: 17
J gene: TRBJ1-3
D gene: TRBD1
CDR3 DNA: TGTGCCAGCAGCTTTCTGGACAGGGCCCCGTCTGGAAACACCATATATTTT
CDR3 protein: CASSFLDRAPSGNTIYF